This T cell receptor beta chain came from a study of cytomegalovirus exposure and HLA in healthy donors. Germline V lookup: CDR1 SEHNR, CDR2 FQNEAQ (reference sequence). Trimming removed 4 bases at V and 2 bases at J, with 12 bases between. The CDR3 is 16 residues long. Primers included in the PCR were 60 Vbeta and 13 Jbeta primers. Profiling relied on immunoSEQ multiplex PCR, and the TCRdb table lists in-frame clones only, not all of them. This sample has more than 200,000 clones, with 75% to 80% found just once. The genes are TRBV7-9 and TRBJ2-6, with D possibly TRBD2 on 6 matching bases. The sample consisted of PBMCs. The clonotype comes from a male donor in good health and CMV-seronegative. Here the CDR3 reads CASSSPGGAGANVLTF. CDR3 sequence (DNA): TGTGCCAGCAGCTCCCCTGGCGGGGCTGGGGCCAACGTCCTGACTTTC.